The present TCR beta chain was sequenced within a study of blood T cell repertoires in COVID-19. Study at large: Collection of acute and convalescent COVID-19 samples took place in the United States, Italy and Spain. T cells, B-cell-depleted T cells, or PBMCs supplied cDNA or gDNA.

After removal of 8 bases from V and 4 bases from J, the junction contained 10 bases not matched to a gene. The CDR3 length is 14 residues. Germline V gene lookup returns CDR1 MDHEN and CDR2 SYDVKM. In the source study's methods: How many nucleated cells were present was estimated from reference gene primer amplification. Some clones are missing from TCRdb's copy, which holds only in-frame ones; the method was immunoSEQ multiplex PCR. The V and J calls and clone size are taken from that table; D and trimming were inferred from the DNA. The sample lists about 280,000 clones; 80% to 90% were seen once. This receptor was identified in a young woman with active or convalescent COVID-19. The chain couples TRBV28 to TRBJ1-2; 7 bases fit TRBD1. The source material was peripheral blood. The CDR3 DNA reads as TGTGCCAGCTCGACCCGGGACAGCCTCTATGGCTACACCTTC. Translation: CASSTRDSLYGYTF.